Here is one T cell receptor (beta chain) with its context. The data originate from a study of control samples from healthy donors and cancer patients. Libraries were prepared by immunoSEQ multiplex PCR; TCRdb keeps only in-frame clonotypes and omits some of them. The sample yields 65,000 to 95,000 clones, about 87% seen once. The germline V gene has CDR1 GTSNPN and CDR2 SVGIG (reference sequence). The CDR3 is 11 residues long. V was pared by 8 bases and J by 8 bases, with 13 bases between. Source material: blood. The V gene is TRBV30, the J gene TRBJ2-4; D tentatively fits TRBD1 or TRBD2 (5 bases each). The clonotype originates from a man in his fifties or sixties in good health. CDR3 amino acids: CALALGDIQYF. CDR3 sequence (DNA): TGTGCCCTGGCCCTGGGGGACATTCAGTACTTC.